This TCR beta chain was profiled in a study of cytomegalovirus exposure and HLA in healthy donors. Findings and caveats of the study: HLA restriction was apparent for most CMV-associated TCR beta chains in a later analysis. An ancestry cluster, one associated with Asian ancestry, reportedly showed fewer N-insertions than the approximately 670-donor mean in a later analysis.

V lost 4 bases to trimming and J lost 1 base, with 14 bases between them. The CDR3 loop spans 15 amino acids. Germline CDR1 is SGDLS and CDR2 is YYNGEE. Note on this clone: Its antigen is currently unknown.

The study ran its PCR with 60 Vbeta and 13 Jbeta primers. Profiling relied on immunoSEQ multiplex PCR, and the TCRdb table lists in-frame clones only, not all of them. The sample includes roughly 180,000 clones, roughly 80% seen only once; the top ten take approximately 2.3%. The sample was PBMCs. This TCR derives from a female donor in good health and CMV-seronegative. This chain links TRBV9 with TRBJ2-5, with a possible D match to TRBD2 (5 bases). The CDR3 region is CASSPGFLGQETQYF. The DNA for the CDR3 is TGTGCCAGCAGCCCGGGGTTCCTAGGCCAAGAGACCCAGTACTTC. The variable domain in full, with the rest retrieved from reference TRBV9 and TRBJ2-5, is DSGVTQTPKHLITATGQRVTLRCSPRSGDLSVYWYQQSLDQGLQFLIQYYNGEERAKGNILERFSAQQFPDLHSELNLSSLELGDSALYFCASSPGFLGQETQYFGPGTRLLVL.